The T cell receptor beta chain described here comes from a study of neurological immune-mediated disorders. Findings and caveats of the study: The study phylogenetically grouped the repertoires of 18 of 34 multiple sclerosis patients into one related-CDR3 cluster, a possible signature.

TCRdb reprocessed the 5' RACE reads via MiXCR and lists one record per CDR3 protein. Here the sample spans more than 75,000 distinct CDR3 sequences, around 4% being singletons. V lost 8 bases, J lost 0 bases, and 13 bases lay in between. The CDR3 runs 14 residues. In germline, CDR1 is MDHEN, CDR2 SYDVKM. In this sample, this clonotype turned up many times. The antigen remains unidentified. Sample time point: longitudinal time-point 3. J is TRBJ1-1 and V is TRBV28; D perhaps matches TRBD1 (6 bases). Sequenced: PBMCs. This clonotype was obtained from a woman between 55 and 75 years old with multiple sclerosis. The CDR3 DNA reads as TGTGCCAGCTGTCCGGGGGCCCTGAACACTGAAGCTTTCTTT. Its translation: CASCPGALNTEAFF.